This T cell receptor beta chain emerged from a study of cytomegalovirus exposure and HLA in healthy donors. CDR1 is KGHSH, CDR2 LQKENI, per germline. Trimming took 2 bases from V and 8 from J, leaving 13 bases between them. The CDR3 is 14 residues long. Using immunoSEQ multiplex PCR, the repertoire was profiled, and TCRdb retains in-frame clones only, with some absent. The repertoire holds hundreds of thousands of clones, with 75% to 90% as singletons. The chain combines TRBV18 with TRBJ1-5; no firm D call. The sequence came from a woman between 18 and 29 years old in good health and CMV-seronegative. The source material was PBMCs. CDR3 sequence: CASSPVKEIKPQHF. CDR3 in DNA: TGTGCCAGCTCACCAGTCAAAGAGATCAAGCCCCAGCATTTT.